The 17 T cell receptor beta chains below come from one sample, sequenced in a study of neurological immune-mediated disorders. One entry per CDR3 protein results from TCRdb running MiXCR on the 5' RACE reads. Here the sample spans 70,000 or so distinct CDR3 sequences, 2.5% to 4% being singletons. The sequenced sample consisted of PBMCs. Receptor source: a woman aged 45-65 years with multiple sclerosis.

This clonotype was recorded a few times. The chain couples TRBV18 to TRBJ2-5; D gene uncertain. Trimming removed 0 bases from V and 10 bases from J, with 12 bases in between. This CDR3 is built from 13 residues. Germline V gene data show CDR1 as KGHSH and CDR2 as LQKENI. CDR3 residues: CASSPPFTADQYF. The CDR3 bases are TGTGCCAGCTCACCACCATTCACCGCAGACCAGTACTTC.

This clonotype has more than one count but fewer than ten. This could be a read error, since a much larger clone is one nucleotide away. This sequence joins TRBV12-3 or TRBV12-4 and TRBJ1-5; 7 bases are shared with TRBD1. This CDR3 is built from 12 residues. CDR3 nucleotide sequence: TGTGCCAGCAGTTCCGGACAGGACATGCAGAATTTT. It is translated as CASSSGQDMQNF.

In this sample, this clonotype turned up many times. This chain's CDR3 is CASSLAGGSGELFF. The CDR3 DNA reads as TGTGCCAGCAGTTTAGCGGGGGGGTCCGGGGAGCTGTTTTTT. This chain uses TRBV12-3 or TRBV12-4 with TRBJ2-2; 7 nucleotides line up with TRBD2. The V segment lost 0 bases and the J segment 6 bases; nucleotides outside the gene matches: 1. The CDR3 has 14 amino acids.

This clonotype was counted ten times or more. A much larger clone sits a single nucleotide away, making a read error possible. The V call is TRBV25-1, the J call TRBJ1-4, with 8 nucleotides matching TRBD1. This CDR3 is 15 amino acids long. Germline-derived CDR1 and CDR2 are MGHDK and SYGVNS. The CDR3: CPSSAWNRGDEKLFF. The DNA of the CDR3 is TGTCCCAGCAGTGCATGGAACAGGGGGGACGAAAAACTGTTTTTT. The full variable domain, completed using reference TRBV25-1 and TRBJ1-4, is EADIYQTPRYLVIGTGKKITLECSQTMGHDKMYWYQQDPGMELHLIHYSYGVNSTEKGDLSSESTVSRIRTEHFPLTLESARPSHTSQYLCPSSAWNRGDEKLFFGSGTQLSVL.

This clonotype appeared many times. The chain is built from TRBV5-1 and TRBJ2-2, with TRBD1 matching over 10 bases. Trimming took 0 bases from V and 4 from J; bases not matched to a gene: 3. Germline values: CDR1 SGHRS, CDR2 YFSETQ. The CDR3 is 16 amino acids. In DNA, the CDR3 is TGCGCCAGCAGCTTGGGACAGGGGGCGAGCACCGGGGAGCTGTTTTTT. Amino acid sequence: CASSLGQGASTGELFF.

This clonotype was observed at least ten times. CDR3 in DNA: TGCGCCAGCAGCTTGGAAGGAATTTCCTACAATGAGCAGTTCTTC. Residues: CASSLEGISYNEQFF. The gene calls are TRBV5-1 and TRBJ2-1, with D hard to call. CDR1 is SGHRS, CDR2 YFSETQ, per germline. Trimming pared 0 bases from V and 1 base from J, leaving 8 bases between. This CDR3 contains 15 residues.

This clonotype was found many times. The chain joins TRBV3-1 to TRBJ2-3, with D perhaps TRBD1 (6 bases). Trimming removed 4 bases at V and 0 bases at J, with 14 bases between. The CDR3 extends over 16 amino acids. CDR1 and CDR2 from the germline V gene are LGHDT and YNNKEL (reference sequence). CDR3 bases: TGTGCCAGCAGCCGCCCGACAGGCGGTAGCACAGATACGCAGTATTTT. This translates into CASSRPTGGSTDTQYF.

This clonotype appeared a few times. The V and J genes are TRBV10-1 and TRBJ2-5; maybe TRBD2 (6 bases). The CDR3 spans 13 residues. Germline V gene sequence: CDR1 WNHNN, CDR2 SYGVQD (reference sequence). V was cut by 8 bases and J by 5 bases, with 15 bases left in between. CDR3 residues: CASHTRDWETQYF. The CDR3 DNA reads as TGCGCCAGCCATACCCGGGACTGGGAGACCCAGTACTTC.

This clonotype has a count of ten or more. The chain uses TRBV12-3 or TRBV12-4 and TRBJ2-3; 8 nucleotides line up with TRBD1. V lost 5 bases, J lost 1 base, and 2 bases stayed unmatched. The CDR3 loop spans 14 amino acids. DNA of the CDR3: TGTGCCAGCAGTCAGGGGGCGCGCACAGATACGCAGTATTTT. This translates into CASSQGARTDTQYF.

This clonotype was observed at least ten times. The chain is built from TRBV28 and TRBJ2-7; maybe TRBD1 (5 bases). Germline V gives CDR1 MDHEN, CDR2 SYDVKM. V was clipped by 6 bases and J by 9 bases, with 18 bases between them. CDR3 size: 13 residues. The CDR3 region is CASSQGLPGWQYV. The CDR3 region has the DNA TGTGCCAGCAGCCAGGGCCTACCCGGGTGGCAGTACGTC.

This clonotype has at least ten counts. The chain joins TRBV7-7 to TRBJ2-5, with TRBD2 matching over 15 bases. The germline V gene encodes CDR1 SSHAT and CDR2 FNYEAQ (reference sequence). Losses at the gene ends were 5 bases for V and 7 bases for J; bases not matched to a gene: 2. The CDR3 runs to 14 residues. The CDR3 loop reads CASSRTSGRVTQYF. In DNA form, the CDR3 reads TGTGCCAGCAGCCGGACTAGCGGGAGGGTGACCCAGTACTTC. Variable domain in full (rest from reference TRBV7-7 and TRBJ2-5): GAGVSQSPRYKVTKRGQDVTLRCDPISSHATLYWYQQALGQGPEFLTYFNYEAQPDKSGLPSDRFSAERPEGSISTLTIQRTEQRDSAMYRCASSRTSGRVTQYFGPGTRLLVL.

This clonotype was counted at least ten times. The chain is built from TRBV3-1 and TRBJ1-3; possibly TRBD1 for D (6 bases). CDR1 and CDR2 (germline): LGHDT, YNNKEL (reference sequence). With 1 base removed from V and 2 bases from J, the gap between germline ends came to 12 bases. This CDR3 contains 16 residues. This chain's CDR3 is CASSQAPGAAGNTIYF. In DNA form, the CDR3 reads TGTGCCAGCAGCCAAGCCCCGGGGGCTGCTGGAAACACCATATATTTT.

This clonotype was counted at least ten times. The J gene is TRBJ2-3, the V gene TRBV20-1; the D is unclear. CDR1 DFQATT and CDR2 SNEGSKA come from the germline V gene (reference sequence). Trimming took off 2 bases at V and 5 bases at J, with 8 bases between the two ends. This CDR3 spans 12 amino acids. CDR3 loop: CSARIVRDTQYF. In nucleotides, the CDR3 is TGCAGTGCTAGAATCGTACGAGATACGCAGTATTTT.

This clonotype was seen many times. DNA for the CDR3: TGTGCCAGCACCGAGACAAATAGAAACACTGAAGCTTTCTTT. It encodes CASTETNRNTEAFF. The chain has TRBV6-6 and TRBJ1-1; the D is unclear. Trimming shortened V by 7 bases and J by 2 bases, and 14 bases separated the two germline ends. The CDR3 has 14 amino acids. Germline V lookup: CDR1 MNHNY, CDR2 SVGAGI (reference sequence).

J is TRBJ2-1 and V is TRBV7-2, with 9 positions matching TRBD2. The CDR3 is made up of 15 amino acids. CDR1 is SGHTA, CDR2 FQGNSA, per germline. V gave up 5 bases and J gave up 0 bases; unmatched junction bases: 2. The CDR3 spells CASSAGGSSYNEQFF. CDR3 in DNA: TGTGCCAGCAGCGCGGGGGGGAGCTCCTACAATGAGCAGTTCTTC.

This clonotype was seen repeatedly, ten times or more. The chain uses TRBV18 and TRBJ2-5; D is unresolved. Deletions cut 2 bases from V and 5 bases from J, with 6 bases between. Germline CDR1 reads KGHSH; CDR2 reads LQKENI. The CDR3 length is 12 residues. In DNA, the CDR3 is TGTGCCAGCTCACCAATAGAGGAGACCCAGTACTTC. Its protein product is CASSPIEETQYF.

Many counts were recorded for this clonotype. This chain uses TRBV5-1 with TRBJ1-2; maybe TRBD1 (6 bases). V was trimmed by 4 bases and J by 2 bases, leaving 12 bases between them. Per germline, CDR1 SGHRS and CDR2 YFSETQ. This CDR3 is built from 14 residues. CDR3 amino acids: CASSNPGQNYGYTF. Here the CDR3 DNA reads TGCGCCAGCAGCAACCCAGGACAGAACTATGGCTACACCTTC.